This T cell receptor beta chain was profiled in a study of T cell changes during pregnancy in multiple sclerosis. Libraries were prepared by immunoSEQ multiplex PCR; TCRdb keeps only in-frame clonotypes and omits some of them. The table lists under 65,000 clones, 93% of them singletons. Losses at the gene ends were 8 bases for V and 2 bases for J; bases not matched to a gene: 17. The germline gives CDR1 SNHLY, CDR2 FYNNEI. This CDR3 spans 20 amino acids. This material consisted of CD8+ T cells from peripheral blood mononuclear cells, taken in the second trimester of pregnancy. This rearrangement joins TRBV2 to TRBJ2-1; TRBD2 aligns across 14 bases. This TCR was recovered from a female donor with multiple sclerosis, enrolled in a pregnancy study. The CDR3 spells CASGGASGTSGRRTYNEQFF. The CDR3 DNA sequence: TGTGCCAGCGGGGGAGCCTCCGGGACTAGCGGGAGAAGAACCTACAATGAGCAGTTCTTC. Based on the CDR3 plus reference TRBV2 and TRBJ2-1, the full variable domain is EPEVTQTPSHQVTQMGQEVILRCVPISNHLYFYWYRQILGQKVEFLVSFYNNEISEKSEIFDDQFSVERPDGSNFTLKIRSTKLEDSAMYFCASGGASGTSGRRTYNEQFFGPGTRLTVL.